This T cell receptor (beta chain) is from a study of blood T cell repertoires in COVID-19. Across the whole study: Specimens from acute and convalescent COVID-19 originated in the United States, Italy and Spain. Sample material is recorded as cDNA or gDNA derived from T cells, B-cell-depleted T cells, or PBMCs.

Methods used by the authors: Reference gene primers were amplified, and this amplification served to estimate nucleated cell counts. TCRdb keeps only in-frame clones here, not all; method: immunoSEQ multiplex PCR. The V and J calls and clone size come from that table; D and trimming were worked out from the DNA. The data show about 200,000 clones, over 70% seen once. With 4 bases clipped from V and 1 base from J, the junction kept 9 bases outside the gene matches. The germline CDR1 and CDR2 sequences are SGDLS and YYNGEE. CDR3 length: 16 residues. The sequenced sample was peripheral blood. The chain couples TRBV9 to TRBJ1-1; 8 bases align to TRBD1. The sequence was obtained from a man aged 35-49 years with acute or convalescent COVID-19. In nucleotides, the CDR3 is TGTGCCAGCAGCCCCGGCGCAGGGGGCCCGAACACTGAAGCTTTCTTT. This sequence encodes CASSPGAGGPNTEAFF.